A selection of T cell receptor beta chains follows, all from one sample in a study of T cells in Graves' hyperthyroidism and ophthalmopathy. TCRdb re-analysed the multiplex PCR reads in MiXCR, keeping a single row per CDR3 protein. There are some 250,000 distinct CDR3 sequences in the sample; about 16% occur only once, and about 33% lies in the top ten. The material sequenced was blood. Receptor source: a woman in her fifties or sixties with Graves' hyperthyroidism that later progressed to Graves' ophthalmopathy. CDR3s include the opening cysteine and the closing phenylalanine or tryptophan. The D gene is left open where the match is weak. Size values are once, few and many counts, or a class for expanded clones, and some rows have none.

V,D,size,J,CDR3,DNA
TRBV7-8,NA,many,TRBJ2-7,CASSLGGLSYEQYF,TGTGCCAGCAGCTTAGGGGGGCTGTCCTACGAGCAGTACTTC
TRBV6-1,NA,many,TRBJ1-2,CASITRAGARTGYGYTF,TGTGCCAGCATCACGAGGGCAGGGGCCCGCACCGGCTATGGCTACACCTTC
TRBV4-2,TRBD2,few,TRBJ2-3,CASSQGTSGRINTDTQYF,TGTGCCAGCAGCCAAGGGACTAGCGGGAGGATCAACACAGATACGCAGTATTTT
TRBV30,NA,many,TRBJ2-5,CAWSRGRKETQYF,TGTGCCTGGAGTCGAGGGAGAAAAGAGACCCAGTACTTC
TRBV3-1,TRBD2,many,TRBJ2-1,CASIHTGLAGHNEQFF,TGTGCCAGCATCCATACGGGACTAGCGGGCCACAATGAGCAGTTCTTC
TRBV4-1,NA,few,TRBJ2-3,CASSRAPQQGTDTQYF,TGCGCCAGCAGCCGTGCCCCGCAGCAGGGCACAGATACGCAGTATTTT
TRBV4-1,NA,NA,TRBJ2-5,CASSRSGYQETQYF,TGCGCCAGCAGCCGGTCGGGGTACCAAGAGACCCAGTACTTC
TRBV29-1,NA,few,TRBJ1-4,CSVTATNEKLFF,TGCAGCGTTACTGCAACTAATGAAAAACTGTTTTTT
TRBV10-1,NA,few,TRBJ2-1,CASSESRASISEQFF,TGCGCCAGCAGTGAGTCGAGGGCCAGTATAAGTGAGCAGTTCTTC
TRBV28,TRBD1,NA,TRBJ2-7,CASSLFGTGGDEQYF,TGTGCCAGCAGTTTATTTGGGACAGGGGGCGACGAGCAGTACTTC
TRBV19,NA,NA,TRBJ1-4,CASSKQGERLFF,TGTGCCAGTAGCAAACAGGGAGAAAGACTGTTTTTT
TRBV18,TRBD1,many,TRBJ2-1,CASSPGQEYSYNEQFF,TGTGCCAGCTCACCGGGACAGGAATACTCCTACAATGAGCAGTTCTTC
TRBV5-1,TRBD2,many,TRBJ2-5,CASSLSAVSGGPRETQYF,TGCGCCAGCAGCTTGTCGGCGGTATCGGGGGGACCTCGGGAGACCCAGTACTTC
TRBV2,NA,few,TRBJ1-5,CASSWGEWDQPQHF,TGTGCCAGCAGTTGGGGGGAGTGGGATCAGCCCCAGCATTTT
TRBV30,NA,many,TRBJ2-3,CAWSTGLDTQYF,TGTGCCTGGAGTACCGGGTTAGATACGCAGTATTTT
TRBV5-1,NA,many,TRBJ2-7,CASRRSGSYEQYF,TGCGCCAGCAGACGATCCGGCTCCTACGAGCAGTACTTC
TRBV28,NA,medium-sized,TRBJ2-4,CASRSLGGWAGKNIQYF,TGTGCCAGCAGGTCCTTAGGAGGCTGGGCGGGCAAAAACATTCAGTACTTC
TRBV7-9,TRBD2,many,TRBJ2-1,CASSLTTSGSSYNEQFF,TGTGCCAGCAGCTTAACGACTAGCGGGTCCTCCTACAATGAGCAGTTCTTC
TRBV30,NA,many,TRBJ1-5,CAWSVPGRRAVAQHF,TGTGCCTGGAGTGTACCCGGACGGCGAGCGGTAGCCCAGCATTTT
TRBV19,TRBD1,many,TRBJ2-1,CASSAGTDNADEQFF,TGTGCCAGTAGTGCCGGGACAGACAACGCCGATGAGCAGTTCTTC
TRBV15,NA,many,TRBJ2-7,CATSRDQGWGGEQYF,TGTGCCACCAGCAGAGATCAGGGGTGGGGTGGCGAGCAGTACTTC
TRBV2,NA,many,TRBJ2-7,CATGWRTASYEQYF,TGTGCTACAGGTTGGCGGACCGCCTCCTACGAGCAGTACTTC
TRBV6-2/TRBV6-3,TRBD1,many,TRBJ2-7,CACRDRGTYEQYF,TGTGCCTGCCGGGACAGGGGGACCTACGAGCAGTACTTC
TRBV18,TRBD1,many,TRBJ2-1,CASSPPGQASYNEQFF,TGTGCCAGCTCACCACCGGGACAGGCCTCCTACAATGAGCAGTTCTTC
TRBV28,NA,many,TRBJ1-2,CATRTGLHGYTF,TGTGCCACCAGGACGGGACTGCATGGCTACACCTTC
TRBV6-1,NA,NA,TRBJ2-5,CASSEVFGNQETQYF,TGTGCCAGCAGTGAAGTATTCGGGAACCAAGAGACCCAGTACTTC
TRBV20-1,TRBD1,once,TRBJ2-3,CSASKTGGGTDTQYF,TGCAGTGCTAGCAAGACAGGGGGCGGAACAGATACGCAGTATTTT
TRBV6-5,NA,many,TRBJ2-7,CASSTSTGGEQYF,TGTGCCAGCAGTACCTCGACAGGTGGCGAGCAGTACTTC
TRBV12-3/TRBV12-4,NA,many,TRBJ1-5,CASSLSLNGNQPQHF,TGTGCCAGCAGTTTAAGCCTGAATGGCAATCAGCCCCAGCATTTT
TRBV20-1,TRBD1,many,TRBJ1-1,CSATQGEKAFF,TGCAGTGCTACACAGGGGGAGAAAGCTTTCTTT
TRBV15,TRBD1,many,TRBJ1-5,CATSSTGQGAGQPQHF,TGTGCCACCAGCAGTACGGGACAGGGGGCAGGGCAGCCCCAGCATTTT
TRBV3-1,TRBD2,NA,TRBJ2-1,CASSQLRGTSGTSSYNEQFF,TGTGCCAGCAGCCAACTAAGGGGGACTAGCGGGACGAGCTCCTACAATGAGCAGTTCTTC
TRBV30,TRBD1,many,TRBJ1-4,CAWSVTGTVNEKLFF,TGTGCCTGGAGTGTCACCGGGACAGTCAATGAAAAACTGTTTTTT
TRBV11-2,NA,many,TRBJ2-3,CASRARGRSDTQYF,TGTGCCAGCAGGGCGAGGGGACGCAGCGATACGCAGTATTTT
TRBV19,NA,many,TRBJ2-7,CASSHIGRGRYEQYF,TGTGCCAGTAGCCATATCGGGAGAGGCCGTTACGAGCAGTACTTC
TRBV28,NA,many,TRBJ2-3,CASRGQGYSTDTQYF,TGTGCCAGCAGGGGGCAGGGCTATAGCACAGATACGCAGTATTTT
TRBV2,TRBD1,many,TRBJ1-4,CASSERTGGEKLFF,TGTGCCAGCAGTGAAAGGACAGGAGGTGAAAAACTGTTTTTT
TRBV5-1,TRBD1,many,TRBJ1-2,CASSPTGALYGYTF,TGCGCCAGCAGCCCCACAGGGGCCCTTTATGGCTACACCTTC
TRBV20-1,TRBD2,few,TRBJ2-7,CSAELAGGTYEQYF,TGCAGTGCTGAACTAGCGGGAGGAACCTACGAGCAGTACTTC
TRBV6-4,NA,NA,TRBJ2-2,CASSELLGAGELFF,TGTGCCAGCAGTGAGTTGCTGGGGGCCGGGGAGCTGTTTTTT
TRBV4-1,TRBD2,NA,TRBJ2-3,CASSQGAGGPTDTQYF,TGCGCCAGCAGCCAAGGGGCGGGAGGCCCCACAGATACGCAGTATTTT
TRBV7-6,NA,many,TRBJ2-1,CASSLMGKVDEQFF,TGTGCCAGCAGCTTAATGGGGAAGGTGGACGAGCAGTTCTTC